These T cell receptor beta chains were read from a single sample in a study of control samples from healthy donors and cancer patients. The data were produced by immunoSEQ multiplex PCR, yet TCRdb's version contains in-frame clones alone and is incomplete. The profile shows about 150,000 clones, roughly 88% of them singletons. The sample consisted of blood. Source of these receptors: a man aged 18 to 29 in good health. CDR3s include the opening cysteine and the closing phenylalanine or tryptophan. The D gene is left open where the match is weak. Only some rows state a clone size, as once, few, many or a class for expanded clones.

clone size: NA
D gene: NA
V gene: TRBV11-3
J gene: TRBJ2-1
CDR3 length: 15
CDR3 DNA: TGTGCCAGCAGCTTAGATGGGCTAGGGGACCGTGAGCAGTTCTTC
CDR3 protein: CASSLDGLGDREQFF

clone size: NA
D gene: NA
V gene: TRBV30
J gene: TRBJ2-3
CDR3 length: 14
CDR3 DNA: TGTGCCTGGAGTGTAAGCGCCCGCACAGATACGCAGTATTTT
CDR3 protein: CAWSVSARTDTQYF

clone size: NA
D gene: NA
V gene: TRBV5-1
J gene: TRBJ1-2
CDR3 length: 14
CDR3 DNA: TGCGCCAGCAGCCCCCCGAGGAGGGACTATGGCTACACCTTC
CDR3 protein: CASSPPRRDYGYTF

clone size: NA
D gene: NA
V gene: TRBV4-3
J gene: TRBJ1-1
CDR3 length: 13
CDR3 DNA: TGCGCCAGCAGCCAAGAGGCCGGTGTTACGGCTTTCTTT
CDR3 protein: CASSQEAGVTAFF

clone size: NA
D gene: TRBD1
V gene: TRBV4-1
J gene: TRBJ1-1
CDR3 length: 13
CDR3 DNA: TGCGCCAGCAGCCGGGACAGATCCACTGAAGCTTTCTTT
CDR3 protein: CASSRDRSTEAFF

clone size: NA
D gene: TRBD2
V gene: TRBV2
J gene: TRBJ2-7
CDR3 length: 16
CDR3 DNA: TGTGCCAGCAACCCCGGATCAGCCGGGACTAGCGGGGAGCAGTACTTC
CDR3 protein: CASNPGSAGTSGEQYF

clone size: once
D gene: NA
V gene: TRBV2
J gene: TRBJ1-4
CDR3 length: 15
CDR3 DNA: TGTGCCAGCAGTGAAGGGTCTGGGAGTAATGAAAAACTGTTTTTT
CDR3 protein: CASSEGSGSNEKLFF

clone size: NA
D gene: TRBD2
V gene: TRBV4-2
J gene: TRBJ2-7
CDR3 length: 17
CDR3 DNA: TGTGCCAGCAGCCTCGGACTAGCGGGGGGGCGGTCGGGCGAGCAGTACTTC
CDR3 protein: CASSLGLAGGRSGEQYF

clone size: NA
D gene: NA
V gene: TRBV6-2/TRBV6-3
J gene: TRBJ2-5
CDR3 length: 15
CDR3 DNA: TGTGCCAGCAGTTATCTGGGGCAGGGCCAAGAGACCCAGTACTTC
CDR3 protein: CASSYLGQGQETQYF

clone size: once
D gene: NA
V gene: TRBV11-3
J gene: TRBJ2-7
CDR3 length: 13
CDR3 DNA: TGTGCCAGCAGCGCCGTGAGTCATGGGGCTAAGTACTTC
CDR3 protein: CASSAVSHGAKYF

clone size: NA
D gene: NA
V gene: TRBV6-6
J gene: TRBJ1-3
CDR3 length: 12
CDR3 DNA: TGTGCCAGCAGTTTAACTTGGGACACCATATATTTT
CDR3 protein: CASSLTWDTIYF

clone size: NA
D gene: NA
V gene: TRBV12-3/TRBV12-4
J gene: TRBJ1-1
CDR3 length: 13
CDR3 DNA: TGTGCCAGCAGTATTCCAGGGAACACTGAAGCTTTCTTT
CDR3 protein: CASSIPGNTEAFF

clone size: NA
D gene: NA
V gene: TRBV6-4
J gene: TRBJ1-5
CDR3 length: 12
CDR3 DNA: TGCGATAGAGAGGATAGCAATCAGCCCCAGCATTTT
CDR3 protein: CDREDSNQPQHF

clone size: NA
D gene: NA
V gene: TRBV4-3
J gene: TRBJ1-4
CDR3 length: 15
CDR3 DNA: TGCGCCAGCAGCCAAGATTGGCCCGGATCAGAAAAACTGTTTTTT
CDR3 protein: CASSQDWPGSEKLFF

clone size: NA
D gene: NA
V gene: TRBV13
J gene: TRBJ1-1
CDR3 length: 12
CDR3 DNA: TGTGCCAGCGTTGGGATGAACACTGAAGCTTTCTTT
CDR3 protein: CASVGMNTEAFF

clone size: once
D gene: NA
V gene: TRBV5-1
J gene: TRBJ1-1
CDR3 length: 15
CDR3 DNA: TGCGCCAGCAGCTGGGTAATGTCTCGTACCACTGAAGCTTTCTTT
CDR3 protein: CASSWVMSRTTEAFF

clone size: NA
D gene: NA
V gene: TRBV7-6
J gene: TRBJ2-1
CDR3 length: 17
CDR3 DNA: TGTGCCAGCAGCTTAGCAGGAAGAACAGGGATGGGCAATGAGCAGTTCTTC
CDR3 protein: CASSLAGRTGMGNEQFF

clone size: NA
D gene: NA
V gene: TRBV5-4
J gene: TRBJ2-7
CDR3 length: 14
CDR3 DNA: TGTGCCAGCAGCTTGGATCAGGGCTCCTACGAGCAGTACTTC
CDR3 protein: CASSLDQGSYEQYF

clone size: few
D gene: TRBD2
V gene: TRBV2
J gene: TRBJ2-7
CDR3 length: 14
CDR3 DNA: TGTGCCAGCAGTGAAACTAGCGTGTCCTACGAGCAGTACTTC
CDR3 protein: CASSETSVSYEQYF

clone size: NA
D gene: TRBD2
V gene: TRBV13
J gene: TRBJ2-7
CDR3 length: 14
CDR3 DNA: TGTGCCAGCAGACTAGCGGGGCGGGGGGGCGAGCAGTACTTC
CDR3 protein: CASRLAGRGGEQYF

clone size: NA
D gene: NA
V gene: TRBV7-8
J gene: TRBJ1-1
CDR3 length: 12
CDR3 DNA: TGTGCCAGCGGGGACCTGAACACTGAAGCTTTCTTT
CDR3 protein: CASGDLNTEAFF

clone size: NA
D gene: TRBD2
V gene: TRBV5-1
J gene: TRBJ2-7
CDR3 length: 14
CDR3 DNA: TGCGCCAGCAGCTTAGGGACTAGCGACGACGAGCAGTACTTC
CDR3 protein: CASSLGTSDDEQYF

clone size: NA
D gene: TRBD2
V gene: TRBV9
J gene: TRBJ2-2
CDR3 length: 17
CDR3 DNA: TGTGCCAGCAGCGCTCAACGGGAGGGCCCGAACACCGGGGAGCTGTTTTTT
CDR3 protein: CASSAQREGPNTGELFF

clone size: NA
D gene: NA
V gene: TRBV9
J gene: TRBJ1-2
CDR3 length: 14
CDR3 DNA: TGTGCCAGCAGCGTAGACGGGGGAGGTTACGGCTACACCTTC
CDR3 protein: CASSVDGGGYGYTF

clone size: NA
D gene: TRBD1
V gene: TRBV9
J gene: TRBJ2-3
CDR3 length: 15
CDR3 DNA: TGTGCCAGCAGCGCTATCACAGGGGAAAGAGATACGCAGTATTTT
CDR3 protein: CASSAITGERDTQYF

clone size: NA
D gene: TRBD1
V gene: TRBV19
J gene: TRBJ1-2
CDR3 length: 15
CDR3 DNA: TGTGCCAGTAGTACCATCGGCAGGGGGCTCGGTGGCTACACCTTC
CDR3 protein: CASSTIGRGLGGYTF

clone size: NA
D gene: NA
V gene: TRBV7-2
J gene: TRBJ2-7
CDR3 length: 15
CDR3 DNA: TGTGCCAGCAGCCGTACTGAGGGGCTATCCTACGAGCAGTACTTC
CDR3 protein: CASSRTEGLSYEQYF

clone size: NA
D gene: NA
V gene: TRBV11-3
J gene: TRBJ1-1
CDR3 length: 13
CDR3 DNA: TGTGCCAGCAGCTTTACTAGGGGTACTGAAGCTTTCTTT
CDR3 protein: CASSFTRGTEAFF

clone size: NA
D gene: NA
V gene: TRBV24-1
J gene: TRBJ2-5
CDR3 length: 15
CDR3 DNA: TGTGCCACCAGTGATTTGAGGGGGGCTAGAGAGACCCAGTACTTC
CDR3 protein: CATSDLRGARETQYF

clone size: NA
D gene: NA
V gene: TRBV21-1
J gene: TRBJ1-5
CDR3 length: 12
CDR3 DNA: TGTGCCAGCAGCAAAGAGCGACAGCCCCAGCATTTT
CDR3 protein: CASSKERQPQHF

clone size: NA
D gene: NA
V gene: TRBV4-1
J gene: TRBJ1-2
CDR3 length: 15
CDR3 DNA: TGCGCCAGCAGCCTCCGCGTCGTTCAGGACTATGGCTACACCTTC
CDR3 protein: CASSLRVVQDYGYTF

clone size: NA
D gene: NA
V gene: TRBV19
J gene: TRBJ1-1
CDR3 length: 13
CDR3 DNA: TGTGCCAGTAGTATCGACAGATACACTGAAGCTTTCTTT
CDR3 protein: CASSIDRYTEAFF

clone size: NA
D gene: TRBD1
V gene: TRBV7-3
J gene: TRBJ2-5
CDR3 length: 15
CDR3 DNA: TGTGCCAGCAGCAAGGGGGCAGAAAGCCAAGAGACCCAGTACTTC
CDR3 protein: CASSKGAESQETQYF

clone size: NA
D gene: NA
V gene: TRBV11-1
J gene: TRBJ2-1
CDR3 length: 13
CDR3 DNA: TGTGCCAGCAGCTTAGGACTCCCCGATGAGCAGTTCTTC
CDR3 protein: CASSLGLPDEQFF

clone size: NA
D gene: TRBD1
V gene: TRBV6-5
J gene: TRBJ2-2
CDR3 length: 15
CDR3 DNA: TGTGCCAGCAGTCCCGACAGGGCTAGAGGCGGGGAGCTGTTTTTT
CDR3 protein: CASSPDRARGGELFF

clone size: NA
D gene: TRBD2
V gene: TRBV28
J gene: TRBJ2-7
CDR3 length: 15
CDR3 DNA: TGTGCCAGCAGTCCCGCTAGCGGGGTAAACTACGAGCAGTACTTC
CDR3 protein: CASSPASGVNYEQYF